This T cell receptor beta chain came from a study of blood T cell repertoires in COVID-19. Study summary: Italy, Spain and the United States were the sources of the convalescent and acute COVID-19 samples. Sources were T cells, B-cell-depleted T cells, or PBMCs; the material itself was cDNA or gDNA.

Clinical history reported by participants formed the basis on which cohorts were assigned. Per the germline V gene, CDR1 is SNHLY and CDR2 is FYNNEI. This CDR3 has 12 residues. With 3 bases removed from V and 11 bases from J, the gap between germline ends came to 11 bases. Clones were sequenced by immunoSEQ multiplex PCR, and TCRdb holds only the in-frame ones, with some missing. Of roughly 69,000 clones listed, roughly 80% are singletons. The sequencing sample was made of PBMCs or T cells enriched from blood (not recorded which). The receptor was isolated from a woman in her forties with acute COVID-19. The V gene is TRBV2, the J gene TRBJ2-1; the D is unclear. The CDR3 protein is CASSDPRVQQFF. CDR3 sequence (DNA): TGTGCCAGCAGTGACCCCCGGGTTCAGCAGTTCTTC.